These 18 T cell receptor beta chains were all obtained from the same sample, sequenced in a study of T cell repertoires in ileal Crohn's disease. TCRdb's copy holds only in-frame clones and misses some; the assay was immunoSEQ multiplex PCR. The sample lists hundreds of clones; 65% to 85% were seen once. Specimen: ileal tissue. These receptors all stem from an adult with Crohn's disease.

V is TRBV27 and J is TRBJ2-2, with no clear D. The CDR3 extends over 13 amino acids. CDR1 is MNHEY and CDR2 is SMNVEV in the germline V gene (reference sequence). Trimming cost V 6 bases and J 2 bases, with 7 bases left between them. The CDR3 coding sequence is TGTGCCAGCAGCACCCACAACACCGGGGAGCTGTTTTTT. The encoded protein is CASSTHNTGELFF.

This clone was found once. The gene calls are TRBV10-1 and TRBJ2-3; TRBD2 matches 10 bases. Germline CDR1 reads WNHNN; CDR2 reads SYGVQD (reference sequence). The CDR3 consists of 16 residues. Germline trimming cut 3 bases from V and 1 base from J; bases unmatched to any gene: 4. The DNA of the CDR3 is TGCGCCAGCAGTGAAATAGCGGGAGGCGGCACAGATACGCAGTATTTT. Protein sequence: CASSEIAGGGTDTQYF.

This clone was observed a handful of times. V is TRBV11-2 and J is TRBJ2-5, with 7 nucleotides matching TRBD2. Germline V gene data show CDR1 as SGHAT and CDR2 as FQNNGV. V trimming: 1 base; J trimming: 0 bases; junction bases outside the gene matches: 2. The CDR3 sequence is 15 residues long. CDR3 sequence (DNA): TGTGCCAGCAGCTTAGCGGCGGGAGACCAAGAGACCCAGTACTTC. Translating gives CASSLAAGDQETQYF.

The chain's CDR3 is CAISSQGSEEQYF. The CDR3 nucleotides are TGTGCCATCTCGAGCCAGGGTTCGGAAGAGCAGTACTTC. The chain links TRBV10-3 to TRBJ2-7; a weak D match, TRBD1 (5 bases). V lost 8 bases to trimming and J lost 7 bases, with 18 bases between them. CDR3 length equals 13 residues. Germline lookup yields CDR1 ENHRY and CDR2 SYGVKD.

This chain joins TRBV28 and TRBJ1-1; D uncertain. Germline-derived CDR1 and CDR2 are MDHEN and SYDVKM. Trimming shortened V by 4 bases and J by 3 bases, and 15 bases separated the two germline ends. The CDR3 extends over 15 amino acids. The CDR3 spells CASSSRSNRYTEAFF. The CDR3 DNA follows: TGTGCCAGCAGTTCCAGATCCAACCGGTACACTGAAGCTTTCTTT.

The chain combines TRBV28 with TRBJ2-1, with unresolved D. The CDR3 spans 12 residues. Trimming stripped 6 bases from V and 6 bases from J, with 9 bases between. Germline assignment: CDR1 MDHEN and CDR2 SYDVKM. The DNA of the CDR3 is TGTGCCAGCAGCTCAGTGGGCAATGAGCAGTTCTTC. This encodes CASSSVGNEQFF.

The V gene is TRBV9, the J gene TRBJ2-5; 7 nucleotides agree with TRBD1. V lost 0 bases and J lost 3; bases outside the gene matches: 8. CDR3 length: 16 residues. Germline CDR1 and CDR2: SGDLS and YYNGEE. The CDR3 DNA reads TGTGCCAGCAGCGTAGAGGGTAGGGGGCTTGAAGAGACCCAGTACTTC. This codes for CASSVEGRGLEETQYF.

The chain employs TRBV5-4 and TRBJ1-2; maybe TRBD1 (6 bases). CDR3 length equals 18 residues. V was trimmed by 0 bases and J by 0 bases, leaving 18 bases between them. Germline V gene lookup returns CDR1 SGHNT and CDR2 YYREEE (reference sequence). As DNA, the CDR3 is TGTGCCAGCAGCTTGGTGGGGGCCGGATCCTTAGCTAACTATGGCTACACCTTC. It codes for CASSLVGAGSLANYGYTF.

The rearrangement links TRBV5-8 to TRBJ2-1, with D hard to call. The germline CDR1 and CDR2 sequences are SGHTS and YDEGEE. Trimming cost V 9 bases and J 0 bases, with 16 bases left between them. The CDR3 is 15 residues long. Written as DNA, the CDR3 is TGTGCCACCATGACCGGACGGAGCTCCTACAATGAGCAGTTCTTC. This codes for CATMTGRSSYNEQFF.

The chain employs TRBV19 and TRBJ1-5; weak D call: TRBD1 (5 bases). From germline, CDR1 is LNHDA and CDR2 SQIVND (reference sequence). V was pared by 9 bases and J by 0 bases, with 12 bases between. This CDR3 has 14 amino acids. CDR3 nucleotides: TGTGCCAGCGATGGGGGTGCTAGCAATCAGCCCCAGCATTTT. This encodes CASDGGASNQPQHF.

The rearrangement uses TRBV20-1 and TRBJ2-4, with a possible D match to TRBD2 (6 bases). V was clipped by 0 bases and J by 15 bases, with 12 bases between them. The V gene's germline CDR1 is DFQATT and CDR2 SNEGSKA (reference sequence). This CDR3 has 11 amino acids. The CDR3 DNA sequence: TGCAGTGCTAGAGATAAACTAGCTCTGTACTTC. It encodes CSARDKLALYF.

The DNA for the CDR3 is TGCAGCGTTGACGAGGGACAGGGGATCTATGGCTACACCTTC. This sequence encodes CSVDEGQGIYGYTF. V gene TRBV29-1 combines with J gene TRBJ1-2, with TRBD1 matching over 10 bases. Trimming took 3 bases from V and 4 from J; bases not matched to a gene: 5. CDR1 is SQVTM and CDR2 is ANQGSEA in the germline V gene. The CDR3 contains 14 residues. The variable domain in full, with the rest retrieved from reference TRBV29-1 and TRBJ1-2, is SAVISQKPSRDICQRGTSLTIQCQVDSQVTMMFWYRQQPGQSLTLIATANQGSEATYESGFVIDKFPISRPNLTFSTLTVSNMSPEDSSIYLCSVDEGQGIYGYTFGSGTRLTVV.

The rearrangement links TRBV16 to TRBJ2-1, with D hard to call. The germline V gene has CDR1 KGHSY and CDR2 FQNENV. Trimming removed 8 bases at V and 0 bases at J, with 5 bases between. The CDR3 runs 12 residues. The CDR3 bases are TGTGCCAGCGGAGACTCCTACAATGAGCAGTTCTTC. Its protein is CASGDSYNEQFF.

V and J are TRBV9 and TRBJ2-3; the D is unclear. This CDR3 has 15 residues. Germline CDR1 SGDLS, CDR2 YYNGEE. The V end was cut by 4 bases, the J end by 1 base, with 13 bases between. The CDR3 spells CASSPHGIGTDTQYF. CDR3 nucleotide sequence: TGTGCCAGCAGCCCCCACGGTATTGGCACAGATACGCAGTATTTT.

The rearrangement uses TRBV11-2 and TRBJ2-2; 7 bases match TRBD1. The germline V gene has CDR1 SGHAT and CDR2 FQNNGV. The CDR3 is 17 amino acids. After removal of 5 bases from V and 0 bases from J, the junction contained 9 bases not matched to a gene. CDR3 loop: CASSTPQGISNTGELFF. In nucleotides, the CDR3 is TGTGCCAGCAGCACCCCACAGGGGATATCGAACACCGGGGAGCTGTTTTTT.

The chain couples TRBV5-1 to TRBJ2-1, with 7 nucleotides matching TRBD1. The CDR3 covers 16 residues. Trimming cost V 5 bases and J 8 bases; bases outside gene matches: 16. Germline V gene sequence: CDR1 SGHRS, CDR2 YFSETQ. CDR3 sequence (DNA): TGCGCCAGCAGGCTTTTAAGGGGACAGATGGGGGATGAGCAGTTCTTC. Translated: CASRLLRGQMGDEQFF.

This clone was observed a handful of times. The chain recombines TRBV4-2 with TRBJ2-1; 9 bases are a match to TRBD1. The CDR3 is made up of 17 amino acids. CDR1 is LGHNA, CDR2 YNFKEQ, per germline. The J segment lost 0 bases and the V segment lost 4 bases, leaving 7 bases of the junction unmatched. In DNA form, the CDR3 reads TGTGCCAGCAGCCCGCGCGGACAGGGGATCTCCTACAATGAGCAGTTCTTC. Translating it yields CASSPRGQGISYNEQFF.

A few counts support this clone. The chain recombines TRBV27 with TRBJ2-7; D gene unclear. Deletions cut 8 bases from V and 1 base from J, with 9 bases between. Germline V gene sequence: CDR1 MNHEY, CDR2 SMNVEV (reference sequence). The CDR3 runs to 12 residues. The CDR3 spells CASGRPSYEQYF. The CDR3 bases are TGTGCCAGCGGGCGCCCGTCCTACGAGCAGTACTTC.